This T cell receptor (beta chain) derives from a study of blood T cells in healthy people across ages. Overall study findings and caveats: Observed TCR beta diversity showed a strong correlation with the percentage of naive T cells as measured by flow cytometry.

Isolated per sample were at least 7 million PBMCs. With each sample, at least 5 micrograms of total RNA were extracted. It was with a sample-barcoded 5' primer and a J-beta primer mix that a second PCR of about 7 to 12 cycles was run. From the 5' RACE reads, TCRdb called clonotypes with MiXCR, one entry per CDR3 protein. The sample lists 1.5 million to 2 million distinct CDR3 sequences, about 39% occurring once. The CDR3 extends over 14 amino acids. V lost 8 bases and J 4 bases, leaving 17 bases between the germline ends. CDR1 MGHDK and CDR2 SYGVNS come from the germline V gene. Of note for this clonotype: The target antigen is unknown.

Sequences were obtained from blood. The TCR originated in a human donor in good health. The chain couples TRBV25-1 to TRBJ1-2, with D uncertain. In DNA form, the CDR3 reads TGTGCCAGCTCCCTGAAGAATCGCGCCTATGGCTACACCTTC. This encodes CASSLKNRAYGYTF.